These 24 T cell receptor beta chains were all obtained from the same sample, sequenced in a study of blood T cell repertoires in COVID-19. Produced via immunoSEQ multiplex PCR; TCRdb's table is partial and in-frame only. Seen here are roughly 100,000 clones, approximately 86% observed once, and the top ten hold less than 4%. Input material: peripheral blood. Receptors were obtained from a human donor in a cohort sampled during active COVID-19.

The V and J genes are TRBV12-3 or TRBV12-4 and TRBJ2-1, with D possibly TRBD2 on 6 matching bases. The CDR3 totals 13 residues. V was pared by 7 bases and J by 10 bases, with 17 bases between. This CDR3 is CASTTGLSWEQFF. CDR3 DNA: TGTGCCAGCACCACGGGACTTAGCTGGGAGCAGTTCTTC.

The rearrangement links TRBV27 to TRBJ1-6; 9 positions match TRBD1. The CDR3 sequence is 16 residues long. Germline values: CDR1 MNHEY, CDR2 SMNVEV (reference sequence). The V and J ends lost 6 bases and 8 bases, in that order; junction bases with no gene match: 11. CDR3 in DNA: TGTGCCAGCAGGACAGCCACAGGGGGCGCGTATTCACCCCTCCACTTT. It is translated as CASRTATGGAYSPLHF.

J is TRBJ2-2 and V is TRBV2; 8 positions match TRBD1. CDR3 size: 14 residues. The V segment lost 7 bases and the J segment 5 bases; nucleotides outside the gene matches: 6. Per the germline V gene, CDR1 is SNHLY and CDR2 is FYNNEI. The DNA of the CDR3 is TGTGCCAGCAATGGACAGGGCAGGACCGGGGAGCTGTTTTTT. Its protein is CASNGQGRTGELFF.

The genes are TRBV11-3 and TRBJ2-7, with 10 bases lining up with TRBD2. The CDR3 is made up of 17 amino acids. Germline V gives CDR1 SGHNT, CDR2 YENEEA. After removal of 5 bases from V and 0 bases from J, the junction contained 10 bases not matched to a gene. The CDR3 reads CASSPGLAAWGSYEQYF. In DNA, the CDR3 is TGTGCCAGCAGCCCAGGACTAGCGGCCTGGGGCTCCTACGAGCAGTACTTC.

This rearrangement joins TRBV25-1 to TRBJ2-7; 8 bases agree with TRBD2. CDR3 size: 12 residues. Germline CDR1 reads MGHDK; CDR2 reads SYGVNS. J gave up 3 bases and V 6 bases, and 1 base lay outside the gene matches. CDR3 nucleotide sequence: TGTGCCAGCAGCAGCGGGGGCTACGAGCAGTACTTC. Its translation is CASSSGGYEQYF.

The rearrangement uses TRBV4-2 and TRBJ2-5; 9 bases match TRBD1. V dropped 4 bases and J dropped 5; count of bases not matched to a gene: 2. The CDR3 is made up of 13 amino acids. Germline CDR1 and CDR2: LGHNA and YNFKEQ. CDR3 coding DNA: TGTGCCAGCAGCCTGACAGGGGGGGAGACCCAGTACTTC. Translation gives CASSLTGGETQYF.

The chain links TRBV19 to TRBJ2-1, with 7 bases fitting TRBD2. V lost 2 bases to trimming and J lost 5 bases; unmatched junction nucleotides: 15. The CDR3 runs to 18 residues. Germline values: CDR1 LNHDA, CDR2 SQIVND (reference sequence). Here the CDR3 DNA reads TGTGCCAGTAGTATACGACTCCTCCTAGCGGACCCACACAATGAGCAGTTCTTC. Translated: CASSIRLLLADPHNEQFF.

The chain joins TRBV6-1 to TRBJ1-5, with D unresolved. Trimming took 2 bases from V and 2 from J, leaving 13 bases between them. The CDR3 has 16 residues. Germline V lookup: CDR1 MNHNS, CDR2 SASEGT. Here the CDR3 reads CASSESSGRRNQPQHF. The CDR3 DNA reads TGTGCCAGCAGTGAAAGCTCGGGGAGACGCAATCAGCCCCAGCATTTT.

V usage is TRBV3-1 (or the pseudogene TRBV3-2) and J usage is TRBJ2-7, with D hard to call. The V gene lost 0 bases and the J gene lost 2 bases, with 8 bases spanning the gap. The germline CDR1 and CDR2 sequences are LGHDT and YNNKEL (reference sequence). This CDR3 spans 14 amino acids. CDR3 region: CASSQDLLAYEQYF. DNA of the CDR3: TGTGCCAGCAGCCAAGATTTACTGGCCTACGAGCAGTACTTC.

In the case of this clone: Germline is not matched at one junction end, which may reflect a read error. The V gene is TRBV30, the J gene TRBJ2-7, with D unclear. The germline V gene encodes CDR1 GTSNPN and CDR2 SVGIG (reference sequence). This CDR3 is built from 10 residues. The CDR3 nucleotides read TGTGCCTGGAGTGTCAGGTGTAGGCACTTC. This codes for CAWSVRCRHF.

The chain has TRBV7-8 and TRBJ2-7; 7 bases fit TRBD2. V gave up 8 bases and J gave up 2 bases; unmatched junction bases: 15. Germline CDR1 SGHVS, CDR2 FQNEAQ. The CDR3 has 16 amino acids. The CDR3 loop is CASHLLEAGTPYEQYF. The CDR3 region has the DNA TGTGCCAGCCACCTACTGGAAGCGGGAACCCCCTACGAGCAGTACTTC.

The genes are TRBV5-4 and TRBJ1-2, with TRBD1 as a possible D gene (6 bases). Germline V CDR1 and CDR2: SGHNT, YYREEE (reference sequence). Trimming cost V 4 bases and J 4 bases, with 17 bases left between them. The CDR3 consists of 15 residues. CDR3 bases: TGTGCCAGCAGCAAACCGGGACAAGAGGGCTATGGCTACACCTTC. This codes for CASSKPGQEGYGYTF. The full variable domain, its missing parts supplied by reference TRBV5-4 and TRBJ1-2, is ETGVTQSPTHLIKTRGQQVTLRCSSQSGHNTVSWYQQALGQGPQFIFQYYREEENGRGNFPPRFSGLQFPNYSSELNVNALELDDSALYLCASSKPGQEGYGYTFGSGTRLTVV.

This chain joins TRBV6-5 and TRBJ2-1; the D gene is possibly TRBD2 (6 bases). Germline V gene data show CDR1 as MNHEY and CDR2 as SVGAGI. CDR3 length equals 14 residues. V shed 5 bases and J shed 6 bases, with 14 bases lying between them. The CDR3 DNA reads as TGTGCCAGCAGTCTCCGCGGGACTGGCAATGAGCAGTTCTTC. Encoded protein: CASSLRGTGNEQFF.

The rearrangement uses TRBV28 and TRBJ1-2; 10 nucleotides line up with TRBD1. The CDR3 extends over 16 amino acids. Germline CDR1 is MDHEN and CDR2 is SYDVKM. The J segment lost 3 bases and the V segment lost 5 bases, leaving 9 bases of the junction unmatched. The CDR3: CASSPPFGTGDYGYTF. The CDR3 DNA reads TGTGCCAGCAGTCCCCCTTTTGGGACAGGGGACTATGGCTACACCTTC.

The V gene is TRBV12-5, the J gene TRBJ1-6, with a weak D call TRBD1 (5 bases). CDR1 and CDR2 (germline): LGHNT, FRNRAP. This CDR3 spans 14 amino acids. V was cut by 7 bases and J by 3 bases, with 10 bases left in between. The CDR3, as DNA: TGTGCTAGTGTGCAGGGTAACTATAATTCACCCCTCCACTTT. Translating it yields CASVQGNYNSPLHF.

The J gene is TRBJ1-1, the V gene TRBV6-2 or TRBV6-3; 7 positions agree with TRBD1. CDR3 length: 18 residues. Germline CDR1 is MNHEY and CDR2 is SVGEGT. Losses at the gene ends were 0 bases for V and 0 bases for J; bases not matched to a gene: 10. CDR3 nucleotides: TGTGCCAGCAGTTACTCGTTTCAGGGACAGCAATTGAACACTGAAGCTTTCTTT. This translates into CASSYSFQGQQLNTEAFF.

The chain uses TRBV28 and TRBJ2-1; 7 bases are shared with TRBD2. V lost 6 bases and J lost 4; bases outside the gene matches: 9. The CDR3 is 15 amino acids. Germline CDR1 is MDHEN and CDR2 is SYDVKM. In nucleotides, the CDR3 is TGTGCCAGCAGCTCCCCGGGACTAAATTACAATGAGCAGTTCTTC. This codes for CASSSPGLNYNEQFF.

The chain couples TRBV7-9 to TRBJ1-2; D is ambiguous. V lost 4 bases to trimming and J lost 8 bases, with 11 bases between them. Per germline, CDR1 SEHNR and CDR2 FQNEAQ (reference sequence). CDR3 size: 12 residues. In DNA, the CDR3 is TGTGCCAGCAGCTCCAGTGTTTACGGCTACACCTTC. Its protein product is CASSSSVYGYTF. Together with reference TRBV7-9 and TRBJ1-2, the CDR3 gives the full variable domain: DTGVSQNPRHKITKRGQNVTFRCDPISEHNRLYWYRQTLGQGPEFLTYFQNEAQLEKSRLLSDRFSAERPKGSFSTLEIQRTEQGDSAMYLCASSSSVYGYTFGSGTRLTVV.

The CDR3 here is CASNRGASGNTIYF. The DNA for the CDR3 is TGTGCCAGCAACCGGGGGGCCTCTGGAAACACCATATATTTT. The chain links TRBV11-2 to TRBJ1-3, with D possibly being TRBD1 (6 bases). This CDR3 region has 14 residues. The germline V gene encodes CDR1 SGHAT and CDR2 FQNNGV. V was cut by 7 bases and J by 0 bases, with 10 bases left in between.

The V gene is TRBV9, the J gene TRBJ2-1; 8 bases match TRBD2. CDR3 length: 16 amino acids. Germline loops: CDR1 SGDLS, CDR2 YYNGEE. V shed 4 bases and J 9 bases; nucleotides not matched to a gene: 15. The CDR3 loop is CASSPQPGLASGEQFF. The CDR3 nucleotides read TGTGCCAGCAGCCCCCAGCCCGGACTAGCCTCTGGTGAGCAGTTCTTC.

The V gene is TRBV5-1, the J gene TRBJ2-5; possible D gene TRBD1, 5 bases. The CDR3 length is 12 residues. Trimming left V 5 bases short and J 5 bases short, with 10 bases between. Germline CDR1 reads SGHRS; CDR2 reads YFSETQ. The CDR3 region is CASSSGLETQYF. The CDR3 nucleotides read TGCGCCAGCAGTTCAGGGTTGGAGACCCAGTACTTC.

The CDR3 sequence is CASSDGGTEAFF. CDR3 bases: TGTGCCAGCAGCGACGGAGGCACTGAAGCTTTCTTT. The chain is built from TRBV9 and TRBJ1-1; D gene unclear. V shed 3 bases and J shed 4 bases, with 7 bases lying between them. This CDR3 spans 12 amino acids. Per germline, CDR1 SGDLS and CDR2 YYNGEE.

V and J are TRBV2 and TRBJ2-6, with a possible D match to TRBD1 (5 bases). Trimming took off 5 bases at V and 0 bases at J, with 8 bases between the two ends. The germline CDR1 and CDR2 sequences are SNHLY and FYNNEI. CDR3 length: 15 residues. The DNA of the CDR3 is TGTGCCAGCAGTACAGGACCCTCTGGGGCCAACGTCCTGACTTTC. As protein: CASSTGPSGANVLTF.

In DNA form, the CDR3 reads TGTGCCAGCAGCCCTTCGACAGGCCCCAATGAAAAACTGTTTTTT. Translating it yields CASSPSTGPNEKLFF. The chain carries TRBV3-1 (or the pseudogene TRBV3-2) and TRBJ1-4; D might be TRBD1 (6 bases). The V gene lost 4 bases and the J gene lost 5 bases, with 14 bases spanning the gap. Germline lookup yields CDR1 LGHDT and CDR2 YNNKEL (reference sequence). This CDR3 comprises 15 residues.